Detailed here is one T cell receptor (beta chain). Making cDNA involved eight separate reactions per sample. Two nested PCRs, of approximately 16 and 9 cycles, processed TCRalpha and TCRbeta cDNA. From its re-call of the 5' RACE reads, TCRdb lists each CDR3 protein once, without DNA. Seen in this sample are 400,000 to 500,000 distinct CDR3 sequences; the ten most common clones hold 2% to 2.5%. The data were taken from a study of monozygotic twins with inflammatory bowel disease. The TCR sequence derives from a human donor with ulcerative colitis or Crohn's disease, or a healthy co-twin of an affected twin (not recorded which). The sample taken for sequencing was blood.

CDR3 in amino acids: CASSVVGRSSSYNEQFF. This chain joins TRBV9 and TRBJ2-1. This CDR3 is 17 amino acids long. The germline V gene encodes CDR1 SGDLS and CDR2 YYNGEE.